This TCR beta chain was sequenced in a study of early T cells in non-severe SARS-CoV-2 infection. General study findings and limits: CD4 and private specificities were missed by VDJdb matching, which favored anti-spike CD8 responses.

The CDR3 extends over 15 amino acids. Trimming took 3 bases from V and 4 from J; bases not matched to a gene: 9. In germline, CDR1 is SGHTA, CDR2 FQGNSA. This clonotype was seen many times. Its specificity is unknown. Unique molecular identifiers tagged individual cDNA molecules. TCRdb analysed the 5' RACE reads with MiXCR anew, one entry per CDR3 protein. The sample carries nearly 110,000 distinct CDR3 sequences, 11% recorded once. This TCR was sampled from an adult who was a healthcare worker with PCR-confirmed SARS-CoV-2 infection or an uninfected control (not recorded which). The sequenced sample was whole blood. The rearrangement joins TRBV7-2 to TRBJ2-7; TRBD2 agrees at 7 bases. CDR3 residues: CASSFVASGTYEQYF. CDR3 bases: TGTGCCAGCAGCTTTGTGGCCAGCGGGACGTACGAGCAGTACTTC.